Shown below are 32 T cell receptor beta chains from a single sample sequenced in a study of blood T cells in healthy people across ages. Primers used in a second PCR of roughly 7 to 12 cycles were a sample-barcoded 5' primer and a J-beta primer mix. TCRdb re-analysed the 5' RACE reads in MiXCR, keeping a single row per CDR3 protein. The sample shows more than 900,000 distinct CDR3 sequences, about 27% of them seen only once. Another study also made use of these data, one on T cells of mothers and their children.

What was sequenced was blood. The origin of the receptors is a woman aged 35 to 49 in good health.

V and J are TRBV7-9 and TRBJ2-5; D might be TRBD2 (5 bases). The germline V and J ends were trimmed by 6 bases and 4 bases, with 18 bases remaining between them. Germline values: CDR1 SEHNR, CDR2 FQNEAQ (reference sequence). There are 15 residues in the CDR3. The CDR3: CASSAGRTDRETQYF. CDR3 nucleotide sequence: TGTGCCAGCAGTGCGGGTCGGACGGATAGAGAGACCCAGTACTTC.

This clonotype showed up just a few times. The chain employs TRBV5-1 and TRBJ2-7, with D possibly being TRBD1 (6 bases). In germline, CDR1 is SGHRS, CDR2 YFSETQ. The germline V and J ends were trimmed by 0 bases and 0 bases, with 16 bases remaining between them. The CDR3 length is 17 residues. CDR3: CASSLAGTSTSSYEQYF. CDR3 nucleotide sequence: TGCGCCAGCAGCTTGGCCGGGACATCTACTAGCTCCTACGAGCAGTACTTC.

This clonotype was found a few times. V gene TRBV28 combines with J gene TRBJ2-6; 7 positions agree with TRBD1. There are 18 residues in the CDR3. Germline lookup yields CDR1 MDHEN and CDR2 SYDVKM. V shed 6 bases, J shed 0 bases, and the junction held 11 bases outside the gene matches. The CDR3 protein is CASSLIGTAVSGANVLTF. The CDR3 DNA sequence: TGTGCCAGCAGCCTTATCGGGACAGCCGTCTCTGGGGCCAACGTCCTGACTTTC.

At least ten counts were recorded for this clonotype. DNA of the CDR3: TGTGCCAGCAGTTACTCGGGTCTTGGGACAGGGTACAATGAGCAGTTCTTC. It codes for CASSYSGLGTGYNEQFF. This sequence joins TRBV6-6 and TRBJ2-1; the match to TRBD1 covers 9 bases. There are 17 residues in the CDR3. Trimming took 0 bases from V and 4 from J; bases not matched to a gene: 7. CDR1 and CDR2 (germline): MNHNY, SVGAGI (reference sequence).

This clonotype was recorded a few times. The chain couples TRBV7-2 to TRBJ2-5; D could derive from TRBD1 or TRBD2 (7 bases each). Trimming took off 3 bases at V and 3 bases at J, with 14 bases between the two ends. The CDR3 is made up of 15 amino acids. Germline V gene sequence: CDR1 SGHTA, CDR2 FQGNSA. The CDR3 sequence: CASSFWPGGEETQYF. The CDR3 DNA reads TGTGCCAGCAGCTTCTGGCCAGGGGGGGAAGAGACCCAGTACTTC.

The chain links TRBV7-9 to TRBJ1-6, with 7 bases fitting TRBD1. The V gene end was trimmed by 0 bases and the J gene end by 8 bases; junction bases not matched to a gene: 7. Per the germline V gene, CDR1 is SEHNR and CDR2 is FQNEAQ (reference sequence). This CDR3 is 16 amino acids long. The CDR3 sequence is CASSLAYGTDDSPLHF. In nucleotides, the CDR3 is TGTGCCAGCAGCTTAGCGTACGGGACAGATGATTCACCCCTCCACTTT.

Details on this clonotype: This could be a read error, since a much larger clone is one nucleotide away. V gene TRBV5-6 combines with J gene TRBJ2-5; 10 positions match TRBD2. CDR3 length equals 15 residues. V lost 5 bases, J lost 11 bases, and 15 bases stayed unmatched. Germline CDR1 SGHDT, CDR2 YYEEEE. The CDR3 coding sequence is TGTGCCAGCAGACCCCGGGGACTAGCGATCAATGAGCAGTACTTC. It codes for CASRPRGLAINEQYF.

The chain combines TRBV4-1 with TRBJ1-4; D call uncertain. V shed 3 bases and J shed 7 bases, with 9 bases lying between them. Germline V gene sequence: CDR1 MGHRA, CDR2 YSYEKL. There are 13 residues in the CDR3. The CDR3 nucleotides are TGCGCCAGCAGCCAGGGTTCGACTGAAAAACTGTTTTTT. Residues: CASSQGSTEKLFF.

V and J are TRBV10-3 and TRBJ2-1; TRBD2 is a possible D gene (5 bases). CDR3 size: 13 residues. CDR1 is ENHRY and CDR2 is SYGVKD in the germline V gene. The V and J ends lost 4 bases and 9 bases respectively, with 13 bases between them. CDR3 protein: CAISVTGDGEQFF. The CDR3 DNA reads TGTGCCATCAGTGTGACCGGGGATGGTGAGCAGTTCTTC.

In its sample, this clonotype was seen a few times. The CDR3 region has the DNA TGCGCCAGCAGTCAATCCATGGAGGGCACTGAAGCTTTCTTT. Encoded protein: CASSQSMEGTEAFF. This chain uses TRBV4-1 with TRBJ1-1; no clear D gene. This CDR3 has 14 residues. V was trimmed by 6 bases and J by 4 bases, leaving 15 bases between them. CDR1 is MGHRA and CDR2 is YSYEKL in the germline V gene.

This clonotype has at least ten counts. This chain uses TRBV3-1 with TRBJ2-7; TRBD1 agrees at 7 bases. Germline-derived CDR1 and CDR2 are LGHDT and YNNKEL (reference sequence). The CDR3 length is 15 residues. V was clipped by 4 bases and J by 0 bases; unmatched bases: 6. CDR3 bases: TGTGCCAGCAGCCCGGGACAGCCGCCCTCCTACGAGCAGTACTTC. Protein sequence: CASSPGQPPSYEQYF.

The table lists this clonotype with a few counts. In DNA form, the CDR3 reads TGTGCCAGCAGTCTACATTCGAGACCATATGAAGCTTTCTTT. Amino acid sequence: CASSLHSRPYEAFF. The rearrangement joins TRBV12-3 or TRBV12-4 to TRBJ1-1, with D uncertain. The CDR3 contains 14 residues. The ends were cut back, 5 bases at V and 7 bases at J, with 17 bases in the middle.

This clonotype was observed a few times. The V call is TRBV2, the J call TRBJ2-5, with a weak D call TRBD1 (5 bases). Deletions cut 8 bases from V and 1 base from J, with 11 bases between. The CDR3 is made up of 13 amino acids. The germline V gene encodes CDR1 SNHLY and CDR2 FYNNEI. The CDR3 bases are TGTGCCAGCGAAACAGGTGCCCAAGAGACCCAGTACTTC. Residues: CASETGAQETQYF.

The chain couples TRBV28 to TRBJ1-2; no firm D call. Trimming removed 4 bases from V and 8 bases from J, with 17 bases in between. Germline assignment: CDR1 MDHEN and CDR2 SYDVKM. There are 14 residues in the CDR3. CDR3 sequence reads: CASSSPPTQGGYTF. CDR3 nucleotide sequence: TGTGCCAGCAGTTCGCCGCCGACCCAAGGAGGCTACACCTTC.

This clonotype has more than one count but fewer than ten. V gene TRBV3-1 combines with J gene TRBJ2-2, with 9 bases that match TRBD2. This CDR3 contains 17 residues. The V segment lost 0 bases and the J segment 5 bases; nucleotides outside the gene matches: 7. Germline V gene sequence: CDR1 LGHDT, CDR2 YNNKEL (reference sequence). CDR3 region: CASSQDPSGGSTGELFF. The CDR3 region has the DNA TGTGCCAGCAGCCAAGATCCCAGCGGGGGGTCTACCGGGGAGCTGTTTTTT.

Many counts were recorded for this clonotype. V and J are TRBV2 and TRBJ2-5; no firm D call. This CDR3 is 12 amino acids long. CDR1 is SNHLY and CDR2 is FYNNEI in the germline V gene. V was trimmed by 9 bases and J by 5 bases, leaving 13 bases between them. DNA for the CDR3: TGTGCCAGTGAGAGTTATGGGGAGACCCAGTACTTC. It is translated as CASESYGETQYF.

This clonotype was counted between two and nine times. The chain recombines TRBV5-1 with TRBJ2-7; D is unclear. Germline loops: CDR1 SGHRS, CDR2 YFSETQ. V was clipped by 0 bases and J by 3 bases, with 10 bases between them. This CDR3 has 14 amino acids. CDR3 nucleotide sequence: TGCGCCAGCAGCTTGGCCAAGGATTTCTACGAGCAGTACTTC. Translating it yields CASSLAKDFYEQYF.

A remark on this clonotype: Just one base apart from a much larger clone, this may be a read error. The V call is TRBV7-2, the J call TRBJ2-3; D is unclear. The CDR3 spans 14 residues. Between the trimmed V and J ends, which lost 11 bases and 2 bases, there was a span of 17 bases. CDR1 SGHTA and CDR2 FQGNSA come from the germline V gene. The CDR3 region has the DNA TGTGCCTGCAAACCAATACCGGACACAGATACGCAGTATTTT. Its protein is CACKPIPDTDTQYF.

This clonotype came up a few times. V is TRBV24-1 and J is TRBJ1-2, with TRBD1 matching over 8 bases. Germline-derived CDR1 and CDR2 are KGHDR and SFDVKD. V lost 4 bases and J lost 9; bases outside the gene matches: 6. The CDR3 sequence is 13 residues long. The chain's CDR3 is CATSDPGGWSYTF. For the CDR3, the DNA is TGTGCCACCAGTGACCCAGGGGGCTGGAGCTACACCTTC.

The table lists this clonotype with a few counts. A clone one base away is much larger, so this may be a read error. J is TRBJ2-5 and V is TRBV2; D perhaps matches TRBD2 (6 bases). The J call could be wrong; TRBJ2-7 is a better fit for the DNA end. CDR1 and CDR2 from the germline V gene are SNHLY and FYNNEI. The CDR3 is 12 residues long. The CDR3: CASRPSEGEQYF. DNA of the CDR3: TGTGCCAGCAGGCCTAGCGAGGGCGAGCAGTACTTC.

The chain combines TRBV20-1 with TRBJ1-1, with D hard to call. CDR1 is DFQATT and CDR2 is SNEGSKA in the germline V gene (reference sequence). The CDR3 sequence is 14 residues long. Trimming took 1 base from V and 3 from J, leaving 12 bases between them. The chain's CDR3 is CSARVGEIDTEAFF. Written as DNA, the CDR3 is TGCAGTGCTAGAGTCGGGGAAATAGACACTGAAGCTTTCTTT.

With respect to this clonotype: The junction departs from germline at one end; a sequencing error may be responsible. The V and J genes are TRBV6-1 and TRBJ2-3; 8 bases align to TRBD1. Germline V gene data show CDR1 as MNHNS and CDR2 as SASEGT. The CDR3 sequence is 18 residues long. The CDR3 DNA reads TGTGCCTGCAGTGGATACCAGGGGGCGAGGCGAGGCACAGATACGCAGTATTTT. Protein sequence: CACSGYQGARRGTDTQYF.

This clonotype showed up just a few times. J is TRBJ1-2 and V is TRBV6-5, with a tentative D call TRBD1 (5 bases). The length of the CDR3 is 13 residues. The V end lost 5 bases, the J end lost 2 bases, and 9 bases lay between the germline ends. Per the germline V gene, CDR1 is MNHEY and CDR2 is SVGAGI. CDR3 in amino acids: CASSTPGNYGYTF. CDR3 in DNA: TGTGCCAGCAGTACTCCAGGGAACTATGGCTACACCTTC.

V and J are TRBV4-1 and TRBJ2-5, with TRBD1 identical over 7 bases. The end of the DNA is better explained by TRBJ2-7, so the J call may be wrong. CDR1 is MGHRA, CDR2 YSYEKL, per germline. CDR3 length equals 15 residues. The CDR3 spells CASSQGRQGNYEQYF. DNA for the CDR3: TGCGCCAGCAGCCAGGGTAGACAGGGCAATTACGAGCAGTACTTC.

On this clonotype: Possible read error: a much larger clone is one base away. CDR3 region: CASSLGSSSYNEQYF. The CDR3 DNA follows: TGTGCCAGCAGCTTAGGCTCAAGCTCCTACAATGAGCAGTACTTC. This chain joins TRBV7-9 and TRBJ2-1; the D is unclear. The DNA matches TRBJ2-7 better at its end, which makes the J call doubtful. Germline CDR1 and CDR2: SEHNR and FQNEAQ (reference sequence). CDR3 length: 15 residues.

This clonotype was observed at least ten times. V usage is TRBV28 and J usage is TRBJ2-7; TRBD1 agrees at 8 bases. Germline CDR1 reads MDHEN; CDR2 reads SYDVKM. V lost 5 bases and J lost 0; bases outside the gene matches: 6. The CDR3 covers 15 residues. CDR3 region: CASSRRDRSSYEQYF. CDR3 bases: TGTGCCAGCAGTCGGAGGGACAGGAGCTCCTACGAGCAGTACTTC.

This clonotype was detected a few times. CDR3 DNA: TGTGCCACCAGCCAGGACAGAAATCAGCCCCAGCATTTT. It codes for CATSQDRNQPQHF. V and J are TRBV15 and TRBJ1-5, with D maybe TRBD1 (6 bases). This CDR3 spans 13 amino acids. CDR1 and CDR2 (germline): LNHNV, YYDKDF (reference sequence). Trimming removed 5 bases from V and 4 bases from J, with 9 bases in between.

The chain employs TRBV5-6 and TRBJ1-2; D remains ambiguous. V lost 4 bases to trimming and J lost 4 bases, with 8 bases between them. The length of the CDR3 is 12 residues. CDR1 SGHDT and CDR2 YYEEEE come from the germline V gene. CDR3 coding DNA: TGTGCCAGCAGCGACGAATTCTATGGCTACACCTTC. Translation gives CASSDEFYGYTF.

This clonotype showed up many times. The V call is TRBV12-3 or TRBV12-4, the J call TRBJ2-6, with a weak D call TRBD1 (6 bases). The V end lost 7 bases, the J end lost 3 bases, and 13 bases lay between the germline ends. The CDR3 contains 15 residues. The CDR3 DNA sequence: TGTGCCAGCACCCTATCAGGGGTTGGGGCCAACGTCCTGACTTTC. Translating it yields CASTLSGVGANVLTF.

This clonotype was observed a few times. This chain connects TRBV7-2 to TRBJ1-6; D is perhaps TRBD1 (5 bases). Trimming shortened V by 2 bases and J by 0 bases, and 14 bases separated the two germline ends. Germline V gene sequence: CDR1 SGHTA, CDR2 FQGNSA. This CDR3 is built from 18 residues. In DNA form, the CDR3 reads TGTGCCAGCAGCTTACGGCCCCTGGGGCTCTCCTATAATTCACCCCTCCACTTT. This codes for CASSLRPLGLSYNSPLHF.

This clonotype was seen a few times. The CDR3 DNA reads as TGTGCCAGCCGAGTGGGTATATCAAATCAGCCCCAGCATTTT. This sequence encodes CASRVGISNQPQHF. The chain combines TRBV2 with TRBJ1-5; no clear D gene. The CDR3 is 14 residues long. CDR1 SNHLY and CDR2 FYNNEI come from the germline V gene. V lost 8 bases and J lost 4, with 15 bases in between.

The rearrangement uses TRBV29-1 and TRBJ1-1, with D possibly being TRBD1 (6 bases). Trimming removed 7 bases at V and 4 bases at J, with 16 bases between. CDR1 and CDR2 (germline): SQVTM, ANQGSEA. This CDR3 has 13 residues. CDR3 in amino acids: CSGEQGMGTEAFF. The CDR3 nucleotides are TGCAGCGGGGAACAGGGCATGGGCACTGAAGCTTTCTTT.